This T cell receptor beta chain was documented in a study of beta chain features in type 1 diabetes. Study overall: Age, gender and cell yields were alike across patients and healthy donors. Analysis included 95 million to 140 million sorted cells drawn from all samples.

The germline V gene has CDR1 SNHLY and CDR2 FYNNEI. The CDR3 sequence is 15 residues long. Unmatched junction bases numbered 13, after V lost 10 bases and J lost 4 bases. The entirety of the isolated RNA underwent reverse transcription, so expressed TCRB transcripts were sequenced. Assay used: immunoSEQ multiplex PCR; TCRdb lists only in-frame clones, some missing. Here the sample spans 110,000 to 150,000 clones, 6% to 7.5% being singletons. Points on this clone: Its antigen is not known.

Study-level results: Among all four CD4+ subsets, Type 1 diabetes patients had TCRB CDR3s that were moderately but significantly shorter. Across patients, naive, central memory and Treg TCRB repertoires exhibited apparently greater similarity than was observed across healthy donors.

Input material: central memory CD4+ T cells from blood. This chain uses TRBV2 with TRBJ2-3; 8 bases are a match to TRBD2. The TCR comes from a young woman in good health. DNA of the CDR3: TGTGCCACCGCAATGACGGGAGGGCCGCCAGATACGCAGTATTTT. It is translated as CATAMTGGPPDTQYF.